This note documents a single T cell receptor beta chain sequence. The data were obtained in a study of shared clonotypes between healthy human individuals. CD45RO negativity and positive selection for CCR7 defined naive CD8 cells, a population that excluded terminally differentiated effector memory CD45RA+ cells. Every donor was a Caucasian adult from Nashville, Tennessee. Assay used: immunoSEQ multiplex PCR; TCRdb lists only in-frame clones, some missing. Counted here are some 740,000 clones, about 91% occurring once; the ten biggest clones make up more than 20%. With V trimmed by 1 base and J by 6 bases, 3 bases remained unmatched. CDR1 is SEHNR and CDR2 is FQNEAQ in the germline V gene (reference sequence). This CDR3 has 14 amino acids.

The rearrangement links TRBV7-9 to TRBJ1-5, with 7 bases fitting TRBD1. The sample consisted of naive CD8+ T cells sorted from blood. The source is a man aged 30-40 years in good health. The DNA of the CDR3 is TGTGCCAGCAGCTTAGAGGGGGCAGGTCAGCCCCAGCATTTT. It translates to CASSLEGAGQPQHF.